The 12 T cell receptor beta chains below were found in one sample sequenced in a study of blood T cell repertoires in COVID-19 (dated by TCRdb to about 2020). The method behind the library was the immunoSEQ multiplex PCR assay. TCRdb mirrors the immuneACCESS table, restricted to in-frame sequences. Some clones are absent from its copies; in checked studies, under half trace to an unresolved V gene, and the reason for the others is unknown. This sample is represented by more than 9,000 clones; 75% to 85% of them were singletons. In total, the top ten clones hold around 4% of the sample. Material: peripheral blood. These receptor sequences come from a woman aged 60-75 years with acute or convalescent COVID-19.

The chain combines TRBV2 with TRBJ2-7, with TRBD1 matching over 11 bases. This CDR3 has 13 residues. Germline assignment: CDR1 SNHLY and CDR2 FYNNEI. V lost 8 bases and J lost 4; bases outside the gene matches: 4. CDR3 bases: TGTGCCAGCGCGGGACAGGGGGATTACGAGCAGTACTTC. Translation gives CASAGQGDYEQYF.

The chain combines TRBV4-1 with TRBJ1-3; 7 bases are a match to TRBD1. The CDR3 consists of 16 residues. V shed 5 bases, J shed 0 bases, and the junction held 7 bases outside the gene matches. The germline V gene has CDR1 MGHRA and CDR2 YSYEKL. CDR3: CASSLFRDSSGNTIYF. CDR3 in DNA: TGCGCCAGCAGCTTATTCAGGGACAGCTCTGGAAACACCATATATTTT.

The V and J genes are TRBV6-6 and TRBJ2-3; no reliable D call. Germline CDR1 is MNHNY and CDR2 is SVGAGI (reference sequence). The CDR3 is made up of 12 amino acids. The V end lost 4 bases, the J end lost 2 bases, and 4 bases lay between the germline ends. The chain's CDR3 is CASSSFTDTQYF. The CDR3 nucleotides are TGTGCCAGCAGTTCATTCACAGATACGCAGTATTTT.

This rearrangement joins TRBV7-3 to TRBJ2-7, with a possible D match to TRBD2 (7 bases). Trimming stripped 5 bases from V and 5 bases from J, with 19 bases between. The CDR3 contains 15 residues. Germline V gene lookup returns CDR1 SGHTA and CDR2 FQGTGA. The CDR3 DNA sequence: TGTGCCAGCAGCCAGACAGTGGGGGGGCTCCACGAGCAGTACTTC. The encoded protein is CASSQTVGGLHEQYF.

The chain has TRBV12-3 or TRBV12-4 and TRBJ1-6; D remains ambiguous. V lost 6 bases and J lost 8, with 8 bases in between. This CDR3 region has 12 residues. The chain's CDR3 is CASRGRDSPLHF. The DNA for the CDR3 is TGTGCCAGCAGGGGCAGAGATTCACCCCTCCACTTT.

This clone was counted only a few times. This sequence joins TRBV18 and TRBJ2-2; 9 bases are shared with TRBD1. J gave up 5 bases and V 6 bases, and 7 bases lay outside the gene matches. Germline V CDR1 and CDR2: KGHSH, LQKENI. There are 15 residues in the CDR3. The CDR3 loop is CASSTGTGQTGELFF. In nucleotides, the CDR3 is TGTGCCAGCTCGACCGGGACAGGGCAAACCGGGGAGCTGTTTTTT.

This chain links TRBV7-2 with TRBJ2-2; 9 nucleotides line up with TRBD2. J was trimmed by 7 bases and V by 7 bases; bases with no gene match: 13. Germline V gives CDR1 SGHTA, CDR2 FQGNSA. This CDR3 region has 16 residues. The CDR3 sequence is CASNNFLAGKYGELFF. The DNA for the CDR3 is TGTGCCAGCAACAATTTTCTAGCGGGGAAATACGGGGAGCTGTTTTTT.

The rearrangement joins TRBV12-3 or TRBV12-4 to TRBJ1-2; D possibly corresponds to TRBD1 (6 bases). The CDR3 spans 13 residues. V was pared by 3 bases and J by 10 bases, with 15 bases between. The CDR3 nucleotides read TGTGCCAGCAGTTTTTCTCCAGGGGCGGCCTACACCTTC. It encodes CASSFSPGAAYTF.

This chain connects TRBV13 to TRBJ2-7, with no clear D. CDR1 is PRHDT and CDR2 is FYEKMQ in the germline V gene (reference sequence). V shed 0 bases and J shed 2 bases, with 8 bases lying between them. The CDR3 loop spans 14 amino acids. For the CDR3, the DNA is TGTGCCAGCAGCTTAGGCCTCAGGACCTACGAGCAGTACTTC. It encodes CASSLGLRTYEQYF.

The chain has TRBV19 and TRBJ1-6; 8 bases match TRBD1. This CDR3 has 15 residues. J was trimmed by 9 bases and V by 6 bases; bases with no gene match: 10. Germline CDR1 is LNHDA and CDR2 is SQIVND (reference sequence). CDR3 DNA: TGTGCCAGTAGCATTGGAGACAGGGGAGGTTCACCCCTCCACTTT. Translated, it gives CASSIGDRGGSPLHF.

The chain has TRBV18 and TRBJ1-2; maybe TRBD1 (5 bases). V lost 6 bases and J 6 bases, leaving 17 bases between the germline ends. The CDR3 sequence is 14 residues long. Germline V gene sequence: CDR1 KGHSH, CDR2 LQKENI. The CDR3 DNA sequence: TGTGCCAGCTCCCCCGCGGGAGGGGTAGATGGCTACACCTTC. Residues: CASSPAGGVDGYTF.

Only one count was recorded for this clone. The chain links TRBV27 to TRBJ1-1, with D possibly matching TRBD1 (5 bases). CDR1 and CDR2 from the germline V gene are MNHEY and SMNVEV (reference sequence). V lost 8 bases to trimming and J lost 11 bases, with 15 bases between them. The CDR3 consists of 11 residues. The CDR3 loop reads CASPGPRGAFF. The CDR3 DNA is TGTGCCAGCCCGGGCCCGCGGGGGGCTTTCTTT.